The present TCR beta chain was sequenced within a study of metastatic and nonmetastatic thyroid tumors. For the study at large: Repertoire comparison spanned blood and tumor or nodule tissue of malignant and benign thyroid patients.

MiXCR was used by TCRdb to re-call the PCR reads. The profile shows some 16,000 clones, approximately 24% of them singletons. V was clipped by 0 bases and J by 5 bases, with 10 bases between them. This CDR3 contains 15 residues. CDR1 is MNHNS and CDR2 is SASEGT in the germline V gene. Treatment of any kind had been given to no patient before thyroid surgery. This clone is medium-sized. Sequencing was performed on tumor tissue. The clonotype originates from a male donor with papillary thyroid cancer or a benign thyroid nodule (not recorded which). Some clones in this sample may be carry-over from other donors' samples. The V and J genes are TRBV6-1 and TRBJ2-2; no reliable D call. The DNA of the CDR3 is TGTGCCAGCAGTGAAGCGTCCCTAGTAACCGGGGAGCTGTTTTTT. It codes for CASSEASLVTGELFF.